Following are 14 T cell receptor beta chains from one sample sequenced in a study of T-cell reconstitution after alpha-beta-depleted transplantation in children. TCRbeta library preparation incorporated unique molecular identifiers. A single record per CDR3 protein comes from TCRdb applying MiXCR to the PCR reads. The sample records about 1,000,000 distinct CDR3 sequences, roughly 29% being singletons. Sequencing was performed on PBMCs, mostly from graft donor cells, taken 360 days after TCRalphabeta/CD19-depleted stem cell transplant. These receptors all stem from a boy under two years old who had a stem cell transplant for SCID, so the T cells may come from the graft donor.

The sample holds a few counts of this clonotype. The rearrangement joins TRBV6-5 to TRBJ2-5; unclear D gene. V lost 8 bases and J lost 2, with 9 bases in between. The CDR3 has 12 amino acids. CDR1 is MNHEY and CDR2 is SVGAGI in the germline V gene. The CDR3 here is CASSGFQETQYF. CDR3 DNA: TGTGCCAGCTCGGGCTTTCAAGAGACCCAGTACTTC.

The chain recombines TRBV9 with TRBJ2-1, with D perhaps matching TRBD2 (5 bases). Per germline, CDR1 SGDLS and CDR2 YYNGEE. This CDR3 contains 16 residues. With 0 bases removed from V and 3 bases from J, the gap between germline ends came to 13 bases. CDR3 nucleotides: TGTGCCAGCAGCGTAGAGCGGCAGGCGTTCTACAATGAGCAGTTCTTC. This gives the protein CASSVERQAFYNEQFF.

This chain connects TRBV5-1 to TRBJ2-7; 7 bases match TRBD1. The length of the CDR3 is 14 residues. Germline lookup yields CDR1 SGHRS and CDR2 YFSETQ. The ends lost 3 bases at V and 0 bases at J; junction bases unmatched: 3. Here the CDR3 reads CASSYTGDSYEQYF. CDR3 nucleotides: TGCGCCAGCAGCTATACAGGGGACTCCTACGAGCAGTACTTC.

This clonotype has only a few counts. The chain recombines TRBV6-1 with TRBJ2-2; 7 bases are shared with TRBD2. The germline V gene has CDR1 MNHNS and CDR2 SASEGT. The CDR3 is 14 residues long. Losses at the gene ends were 7 bases for V and 6 bases for J; bases not matched to a gene: 8. CDR3 coding DNA: TGTGCCAGCACCAGCGGGGCGGCATCCGGGGAGCTGTTTTTT. As protein: CASTSGAASGELFF.

This clonotype was seen just once. J is TRBJ2-5 and V is TRBV18, with D possibly being TRBD2 (6 bases). V shed 1 base and J shed 5 bases, with 11 bases lying between them. The germline V gene encodes CDR1 KGHSH and CDR2 LQKENI. The CDR3 contains 14 residues. The CDR3 DNA sequence: TGTGCCAGCTCACCACTCAGGGAGGAGGAGACCCAGTACTTC. It yields the protein CASSPLREEETQYF.

V and J are TRBV5-6 and TRBJ1-2; D not certain. Germline lookup yields CDR1 SGHDT and CDR2 YYEEEE. The CDR3 is 10 amino acids. V lost 2 bases and J 8 bases, leaving 4 bases between the germline ends. CDR3 loop: CASSLRGYTF. As DNA, the CDR3 is TGTGCCAGCAGCTTACGCGGCTACACCTTC.

This chain joins TRBV10-3 and TRBJ1-2, with D perhaps TRBD1 (5 bases). V was pared by 4 bases and J by 3 bases, with 9 bases between. The germline gives CDR1 ENHRY, CDR2 SYGVKD. The CDR3 is made up of 13 amino acids. The CDR3 nucleotides read TGTGCCATCAGTGTCAGGGAAGACTATGGCTACACCTTC. This sequence encodes CAISVREDYGYTF.

The chain combines TRBV5-8 with TRBJ2-7; no firm D call. Trimming cost V 2 bases and J 7 bases, with 10 bases left between them. There are 12 residues in the CDR3. Per germline, CDR1 SGHTS and CDR2 YDEGEE. The CDR3 protein is CASSFQYVEQYF. As DNA, the CDR3 is TGTGCCAGCAGCTTTCAGTACGTGGAGCAGTACTTC.

J is TRBJ2-7 and V is TRBV25-1; TRBD1 aligns across 7 bases. This CDR3 is built from 16 residues. Looked up from germline, CDR1 is MGHDK and CDR2 is SYGVNS. V lost 5 bases, J lost 0 bases, and 10 bases stayed unmatched. The CDR3 nucleotides are TGTGCCAGCAGTCCTTCCCCAGGGGGAAGCTCCTACGAGCAGTACTTC. Translation: CASSPSPGGSSYEQYF.

This clonotype was observed a few times. V and J are TRBV20-1 and TRBJ2-3; D not certain. Germline V gene data show CDR1 as DFQATT and CDR2 as SNEGSKA (reference sequence). This CDR3 is 13 amino acids long. CDR3 nucleotide sequence: TGCAGCACAAGGCCCCTAAGCACAGATACGCAGTATTTT. Protein: CSTRPLSTDTQYF.

The V call is TRBV4-2, the J call TRBJ2-7, with D perhaps matching TRBD1 (6 bases). CDR1 LGHNA and CDR2 YNFKEQ come from the germline V gene. CDR3 length: 15 amino acids. Trimming left V 1 base short and J 0 bases short, with 10 bases between. The CDR3 spells CASSQVLGASYEQYF. For the CDR3, the DNA is TGTGCCAGCAGCCAAGTCCTGGGGGCCTCCTACGAGCAGTACTTC.

The chain carries TRBV10-3 and TRBJ1-5; D not certain. Germline V gene sequence: CDR1 ENHRY, CDR2 SYGVKD. The CDR3 is 12 residues long. Trimming cost V 6 bases and J 7 bases, with 10 bases left between them. CDR3 DNA: TGTGCCATCAGCGTGAAAGGGCAGCCCCAGCATTTT. It codes for CAISVKGQPQHF.

This clonotype has ten or more counts. The chain employs TRBV20-1 and TRBJ2-2; D remains unclear. This CDR3 contains 14 residues. The V gene's germline CDR1 is DFQATT and CDR2 SNEGSKA (reference sequence). Trimming shortened V by 6 bases and J by 0 bases, and 11 bases separated the two germline ends. The CDR3 region is CSAQRHANTGELFF. CDR3 DNA: TGCAGTGCCCAACGACACGCGAACACCGGGGAGCTGTTTTTT.

This clonotype was seen a few times. The chain has TRBV14 and TRBJ2-2, with D uncertain. The germline V gene has CDR1 SGHDN and CDR2 FVKESK. The V gene lost 1 base and the J gene lost 7 bases, with 7 bases spanning the gap. The CDR3 totals 13 residues. CDR3 sequence reads: CASSQVRNGELFF. The CDR3 DNA reads as TGTGCCAGCAGCCAAGTCAGGAACGGGGAGCTGTTTTTT.